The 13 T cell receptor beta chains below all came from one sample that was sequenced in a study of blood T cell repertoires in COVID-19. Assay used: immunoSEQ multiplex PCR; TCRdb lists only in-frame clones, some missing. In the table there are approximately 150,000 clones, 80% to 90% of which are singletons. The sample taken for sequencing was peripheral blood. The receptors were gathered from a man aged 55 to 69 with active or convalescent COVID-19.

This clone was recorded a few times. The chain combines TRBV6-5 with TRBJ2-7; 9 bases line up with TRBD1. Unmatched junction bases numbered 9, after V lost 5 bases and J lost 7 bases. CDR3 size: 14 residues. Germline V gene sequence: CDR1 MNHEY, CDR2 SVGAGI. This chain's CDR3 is CASSQGQGPREQYF. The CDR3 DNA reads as TGTGCCAGCAGTCAGGGACAGGGTCCGCGTGAGCAGTACTTC.

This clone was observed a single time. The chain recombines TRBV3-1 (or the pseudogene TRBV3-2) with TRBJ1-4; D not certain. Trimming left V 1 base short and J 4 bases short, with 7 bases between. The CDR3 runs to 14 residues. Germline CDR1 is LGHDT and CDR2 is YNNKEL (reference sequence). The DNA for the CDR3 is TGTGCCAGCAGCCAAGGTCCCGGTAATGAAAAACTGTTTTTT. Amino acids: CASSQGPGNEKLFF.

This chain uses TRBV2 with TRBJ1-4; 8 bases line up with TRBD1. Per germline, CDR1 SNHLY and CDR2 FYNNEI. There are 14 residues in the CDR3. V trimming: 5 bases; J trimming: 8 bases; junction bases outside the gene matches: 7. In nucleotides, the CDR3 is TGTGCCAGCAGTTTAAACAGGGGGGGAGAAAAACTGTTTTTT. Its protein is CASSLNRGGEKLFF.

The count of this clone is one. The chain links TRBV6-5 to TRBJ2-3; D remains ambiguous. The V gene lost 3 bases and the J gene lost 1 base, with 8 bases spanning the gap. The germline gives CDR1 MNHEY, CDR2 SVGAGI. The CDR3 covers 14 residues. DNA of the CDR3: TGTGCCAGCAGTTATTATAGCCGCACAGATACGCAGTATTTT. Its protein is CASSYYSRTDTQYF.

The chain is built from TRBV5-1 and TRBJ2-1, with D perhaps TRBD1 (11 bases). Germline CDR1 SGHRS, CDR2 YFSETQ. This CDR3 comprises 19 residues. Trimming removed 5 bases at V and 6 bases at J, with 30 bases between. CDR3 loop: CASSLGQGAPIAGGNEQFF. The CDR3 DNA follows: TGCGCCAGCAGTCTTGGACAGGGGGCCCCTATAGCGGGAGGCAATGAGCAGTTCTTC.

CDR3 sequence: CASRPTGLAFSYEQYF. CDR3 in DNA: TGTGCCAGCAGACCAACAGGACTAGCATTCTCCTACGAGCAGTACTTC. This chain joins TRBV2 and TRBJ2-7; 8 bases map to TRBD2. V gave up 6 bases and J gave up 0 bases; unmatched junction bases: 10. There are 16 residues in the CDR3. Germline V gene data show CDR1 as SNHLY and CDR2 as FYNNEI.

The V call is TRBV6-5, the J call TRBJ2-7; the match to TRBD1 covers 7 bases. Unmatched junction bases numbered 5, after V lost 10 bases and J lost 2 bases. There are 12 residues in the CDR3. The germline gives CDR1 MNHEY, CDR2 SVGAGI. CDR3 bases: TGTGCCACCAGGACAGGTCCCTACGAGCAGTACTTC. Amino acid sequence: CATRTGPYEQYF.

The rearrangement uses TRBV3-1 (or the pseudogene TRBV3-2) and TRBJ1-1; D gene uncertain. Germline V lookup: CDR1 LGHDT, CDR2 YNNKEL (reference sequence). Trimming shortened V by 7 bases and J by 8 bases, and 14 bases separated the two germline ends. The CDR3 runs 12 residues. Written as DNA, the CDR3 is TGTGCCAGCATTTCGGGATCAGAAGAAGCTTTCTTT. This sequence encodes CASISGSEEAFF.

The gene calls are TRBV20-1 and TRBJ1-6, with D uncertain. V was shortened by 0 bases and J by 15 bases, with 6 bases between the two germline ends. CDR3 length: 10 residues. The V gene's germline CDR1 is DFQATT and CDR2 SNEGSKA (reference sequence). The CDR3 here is CSARDQYLHF. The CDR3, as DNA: TGCAGTGCTAGAGATCAGTACCTCCACTTT.

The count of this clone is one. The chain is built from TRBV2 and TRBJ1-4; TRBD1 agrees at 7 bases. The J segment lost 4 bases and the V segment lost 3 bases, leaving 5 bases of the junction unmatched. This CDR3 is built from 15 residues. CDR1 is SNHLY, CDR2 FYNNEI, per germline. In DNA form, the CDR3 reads TGTGCCAGCAGTGAGGGGGGACAGTATAATGAAAAACTGTTTTTT. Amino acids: CASSEGGQYNEKLFF.

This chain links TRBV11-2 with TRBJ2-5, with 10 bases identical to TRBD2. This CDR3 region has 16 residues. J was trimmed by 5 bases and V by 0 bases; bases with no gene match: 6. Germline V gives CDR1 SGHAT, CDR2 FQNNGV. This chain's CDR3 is CASSLESGRGGETQYF. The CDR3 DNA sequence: TGTGCCAGCAGCTTAGAGAGCGGGAGGGGAGGGGAGACCCAGTACTTC.

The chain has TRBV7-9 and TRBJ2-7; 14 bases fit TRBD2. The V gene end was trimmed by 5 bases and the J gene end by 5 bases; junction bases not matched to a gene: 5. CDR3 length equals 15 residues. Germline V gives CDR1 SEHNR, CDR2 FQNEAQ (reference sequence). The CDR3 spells CASSPKGLAGDEQYF. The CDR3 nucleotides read TGTGCCAGCAGCCCCAAGGGACTAGCGGGAGACGAGCAGTACTTC.

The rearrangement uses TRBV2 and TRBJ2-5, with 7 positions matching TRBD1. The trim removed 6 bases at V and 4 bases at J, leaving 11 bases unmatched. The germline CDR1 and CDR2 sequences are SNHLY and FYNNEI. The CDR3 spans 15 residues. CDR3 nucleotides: TGTGCCAGCAGCGGAGACAGGGTGGTAGGAGAGACCCAGTACTTC. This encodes CASSGDRVVGETQYF.